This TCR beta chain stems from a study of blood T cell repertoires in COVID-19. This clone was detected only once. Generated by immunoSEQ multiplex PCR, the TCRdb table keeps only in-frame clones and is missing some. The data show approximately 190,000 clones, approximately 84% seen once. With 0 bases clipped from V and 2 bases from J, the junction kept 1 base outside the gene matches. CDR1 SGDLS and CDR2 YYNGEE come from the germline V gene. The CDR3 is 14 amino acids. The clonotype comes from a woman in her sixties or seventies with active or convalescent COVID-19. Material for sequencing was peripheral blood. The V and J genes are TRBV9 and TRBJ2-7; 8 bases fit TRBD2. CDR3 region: CASSVAGGTYEQYF. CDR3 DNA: TGTGCCAGCAGCGTAGCGGGAGGGACCTACGAGCAGTACTTC.